This T cell receptor beta chain was sequenced for a study of cytomegalovirus exposure and HLA in healthy donors. Points from the study as a whole: It was likely that a cluster of highly shared sequence variants was a sequencing artifact. Analyses of presence and absence presupposed an approximately uniform sequencing depth across donors.

Primers included in the PCR were 60 Vbeta and 13 Jbeta primers. TCRdb keeps only in-frame clones here, not all; method: immunoSEQ multiplex PCR. Of around 120,000 clones listed, around 83% are singletons. Remarks on this clone: Its matching antigen is unknown.

The V gene's germline CDR1 is LGHNA and CDR2 YSLEER. The V gene lost 5 bases and the J gene lost 9 bases, with 14 bases spanning the gap. This CDR3 region has 13 residues. The sample taken for sequencing was PBMCs. The TCR comes from a girl aged 2 to 9 in good health and CMV-seronegative. The chain combines TRBV4-3 with TRBJ2-1; no reliable D call. This CDR3 is CASSKSIFREQFF. As DNA, the CDR3 is TGCGCCAGCAGCAAAAGCATCTTCCGTGAGCAGTTCTTC.